This T cell receptor (beta chain) was obtained from a study of blood T cell repertoires in COVID-19. The protocol was immunoSEQ multiplex PCR, while the TCRdb copy is restricted to in-frame clones and leaves out a portion. This sample has 100,000 to 120,000 clones; approximately 90% occur once, and the top ten carry about 3%. CDR3 length: 13 residues. The germline gives CDR1 KGHSH, CDR2 LQKENI. The V gene lost 6 bases and the J gene lost 2 bases, with 8 bases spanning the gap. The chain employs TRBV18 and TRBJ1-5, with D tentatively TRBD1 (6 bases). Sequencing was done on a sample of peripheral blood. The TCR originated in a woman in her fifties or sixties with acute or convalescent COVID-19. CDR3 region: CASSRQGNQPQHF. The CDR3 region has the DNA TGTGCCAGCTCCCGACAGGGCAATCAGCCCCAGCATTTT.